The 18 T cell receptor beta chains reported below all come from one sample, sequenced in a study of tumor-infiltrating lymphocytes in primary liver carcinoma. Joint extraction of RNA and DNA used 20-30 mg of bulk tissue that was unsorted. The authors made TCR beta cDNA from approximately 490 ng total RNA with a constant-region primer. Generation of the TCR beta libraries relied on three nested multiplex PCR rounds using slightly modified ARM-PCR. Use of TRBV1-TRBV30 forward primers with a C-beta reverse primer characterized the first two PCR rounds, which lasted roughly 9 cycles each. TCRdb analysed the multiplex PCR reads with MiXCR anew, one entry per CDR3 protein. There are about 30,000 distinct CDR3 sequences in the sample; 60% to 80% occur only once, and roughly 29% lies in the top ten. Sequencing input: liver tumor tissue from sampling region 3. As to subset: tumor region T3, left-lateral pole. The receptors were sampled from a young woman with primary liver carcinoma and hepatitis B virus infection.

With regard to this clonotype: At one end the junction does not follow the germline gene, possibly because of a read error. This chain joins TRBV19 and TRBJ2-5, with 8 positions matching TRBD2. The CDR3 runs 15 residues. Germline V gene sequence: CDR1 LNHDA, CDR2 SQIVND (reference sequence). As DNA, the CDR3 is TGTGCCAGTAGTAAAAGGAGCGGGAGAGGTGAGACCCGGTACTTC. Protein: CASSKRSGRGETRYF.

Notes on this clonotype: Germline and junction disagree at one end, which may indicate a read error. V is TRBV20-1 and J is TRBJ2-1, with 12 bases matching TRBD2. Germline values: CDR1 DFQATT, CDR2 SNEGSKA (reference sequence). CDR3 length: 17 residues. The CDR3 DNA follows: TGCAGTGCTAGTCTCACTAGCGGGAGGTATAGGTACAATGGGCAGTTCTTC. Translated: CSASLTSGRYRYNGQFF.

Notes on this clonotype: One end of the junction fails to match germline, which may point to a read error. The V gene is TRBV6-5, the J gene TRBJ2-7; D might be TRBD1 (6 bases). This CDR3 is built from 15 residues. Germline assignment: CDR1 MNHEY and CDR2 SVGAGI. CDR3 sequence reads: CASSYKDSISYDQYF. The CDR3 bases are TGTGCCAGCAGTTACAAGGACAGCATCTCCTACGATCAGTATTTC.

Comment on this clonotype: One base away lies a much larger clone, so this may be a sequencing read error. The chain recombines TRBV11-2 with TRBJ2-5, with no clear D. V was pared by 0 bases and J by 7 bases, with 12 bases between. CDR1 and CDR2 (germline): SGHAT, FQNNGV. The CDR3 runs 14 residues. CDR3 sequence (DNA): TGTGCCAGCAGCTTAGAATCCGGTTCCGGGACCCAGTACTTC. Translating gives CASSLESGSGTQYF. Combining the CDR3 with reference TRBV11-2 and TRBJ2-5 gives the whole variable domain EAGVAQSPRYKIIEKRQSVAFWCNPISGHATLYWYQQILGQGPKLLIQFQNNGVVDDSQLPKDRFSAERLKGVDSTLKIQPAKLEDSAVYLCASSLESGSGTQYFGPGTRLLVL.

This clonotype was observed a single time. The final CDR3 position lacks the conserved phenylalanine or tryptophan, pointing to a likely read error. The chain joins TRBV28 to TRBJ2-7, with 8 bases that match TRBD2. The germline CDR1 and CDR2 sequences are MDHEN and SYDVKM. The CDR3 is 15 residues long. Unmatched junction bases numbered 8, after V lost 3 bases and J lost 4 bases. DNA of the CDR3: TGTGCCAGCAGTTTCTGTGCGGGGGGCGTGTACGAGCAGTACTTA. Its translation: CASSFCAGGVYEQYL.

The chain uses TRBV11-1 and TRBJ2-7; D unclear. The ends were cut back, 0 bases at V and 6 bases at J, with 9 bases in the middle. The CDR3 runs 13 residues. CDR1 is SGHAT and CDR2 is FQDESV in the germline V gene (reference sequence). The CDR3 DNA sequence: TGTGCCAGCAGCTTAGCAAACATCCGCGAGCAGTACTTC. It yields the protein CASSLANIREQYF.

As concerns this clonotype: This CDR3 fails to terminate in the conserved phenylalanine or tryptophan, so it likely reflects a read error. The rearrangement uses TRBV12-3 or TRBV12-4 and TRBJ1-5; 7 nucleotides agree with TRBD1. V dropped 11 bases and J dropped 6; count of bases not matched to a gene: 16. The CDR3 contains 15 residues. Here the CDR3 DNA reads TGTGCCGGCACCCGGGACAGTAGGGGGGGTCAGCCCCAGCATCTT. It encodes CAGTRDSRGGQPQHL.

The table lists this clonotype with a few counts. The rearrangement uses TRBV6-5 and TRBJ2-1, with D unresolved. The CDR3 sequence is 13 residues long. With 6 bases removed from V and 11 bases from J, the gap between germline ends came to 17 bases. Looked up from germline, CDR1 is MNHEY and CDR2 is SVGAGI. CDR3 protein: CASSLGRPIKQFF. The CDR3 bases are TGTGCCAGCAGCCTCGGGCGACCGATTAAGCAGTTCTTC.

This chain joins TRBV11-2 and TRBJ2-5; D is unclear. The V end lost 5 bases, the J end lost 5 bases, and 15 bases lay between the germline ends. CDR1 and CDR2 (germline): SGHAT, FQNNGV. This CDR3 has 14 residues. The CDR3 loop is CASSLPQVSETQYF. The CDR3 DNA reads as TGTGCCAGCAGCCTTCCTCAGGTCAGTGAGACCCAGTACTTC.

The rearrangement uses TRBV5-6 and TRBJ1-1, with D possibly TRBD1 on 6 matching bases. The V gene lost 4 bases and the J gene lost 12 bases, with 19 bases spanning the gap. The germline V gene has CDR1 SGHDT and CDR2 YYEEEE. This CDR3 is built from 13 residues. CDR3 nucleotides: TGTGCCAGCAGCCTTTGGGGCCGCAGGGGATCTTTCTTT. Protein product: CASSLWGRRGSFF.

Concerning this clonotype itself: A read error may explain this, as a much larger clone is one base away. The CDR3 does not close with the conserved phenylalanine or tryptophan, likely indicating a read error. The CDR3 spells CASTFDRFEQFL. The CDR3 DNA reads as TGTGCCAGCACTTTTGATAGATTTGAGCAGTTCCTC. V is TRBV28 and J is TRBJ2-1, with unresolved D. Germline-derived CDR1 and CDR2 are MDHEN and SYDVKM. Between the trimmed V and J ends, which lost 7 bases and 9 bases, there was a span of 13 bases. The CDR3 consists of 12 residues.

The rearrangement joins TRBV6-6 to TRBJ2-1, with no clear D. Per the germline V gene, CDR1 is MNHNY and CDR2 is SVGAGI (reference sequence). Trimming stripped 4 bases from V and 9 bases from J, with 22 bases between. The CDR3 is 16 residues long. The CDR3: CASSSHETRLGSEQFF. DNA for the CDR3: TGTGCCAGCAGTTCCCATGAGACAAGGCTGGGCTCTGAGCAGTTCTTC.

About this clonotype: The junction does not match germline at one end; this may be a read error. The chain employs TRBV11-2 and TRBJ2-2; a weak D match, TRBD1 (6 bases). Germline CDR1 reads SGHAT; CDR2 reads FQNNGV. This CDR3 comprises 16 residues. The CDR3 coding sequence is TGTGCCAGCAGCGCAGGGGCTAGCAGGGTAGCCGGGGAGTTGTTTTTT. It translates to CASSAGASRVAGELFF.

The chain recombines TRBV7-8 with TRBJ1-5; D possibly corresponds to TRBD1 (5 bases). The DNA end lines up better with TRBJ2-3; the J call may be wrong. The germline CDR1 and CDR2 sequences are SGHVS and FQNEAQ. This CDR3 spans 13 amino acids. Written as DNA, the CDR3 is TGTGCCAGCAGCTTAACAGGCAATCAGCCCCAGTATTTT. Encoded protein: CASSLTGNQPQYF.

Comments on this clonotype: Relative to the germline gene, one junction end is altered; a read error may explain this. The chain is built from TRBV5-5 and TRBJ1-6; D is undetermined. Germline assignment: CDR1 SGHKS and CDR2 YYEKEE (reference sequence). The CDR3 is 14 residues long. The CDR3: CANCLDVSNSPLHF. The CDR3 nucleotides read TGCGCCAACTGCTTGGACGTCAGTAATTCACCCCTCCACTTT.

This clonotype was seen ten or more times. Compared with germline, one end of the junction differs, possibly owing to a read error. V usage is TRBV12-3 or TRBV12-4 and J usage is TRBJ2-1; maybe TRBD2 (6 bases). CDR3 size: 15 residues. CDR3 nucleotide sequence: TGTGCCGGCAGGACCGGGACTGGTGGGGGATTTGAGCAGTTCTTC. It is translated as CAGRTGTGGGFEQFF.

This clonotype appeared once. A much larger clone lies a single base off, so this may be a read error. The CDR3 DNA reads TGTGCCAGCAGCTTAATACCCGGCGCTACAGATACGCAGTGTTTT. It codes for CASSLIPGATDTQCF. This chain links TRBV11-2 with TRBJ2-3; no clear D. This CDR3 comprises 15 residues. Per the germline V gene, CDR1 is SGHAT and CDR2 is FQNNGV. The full variable domain, with the rest looked up from reference TRBV11-2 and TRBJ2-3, is EAGVAQSPRYKIIEKRQSVAFWCNPISGHATLYWYQQILGQGPKLLIQFQNNGVVDDSQLPKDRFSAERLKGVDSTLKIQPAKLEDSAVYLCASSLIPGATDTQCFGPGTRLTVL.

V gene TRBV2 combines with J gene TRBJ1-1, with D hard to call. V was trimmed by 7 bases and J by 5 bases, leaving 14 bases between them. Germline assignment: CDR1 SNHLY and CDR2 FYNNEI. The CDR3 has 13 amino acids. The CDR3 reads CASKTDSNTEAFF. The DNA of the CDR3 is TGTGCCAGCAAGACGGATTCGAATACTGAAGCTTTCTTT.